Listed below are T cell receptor beta chains from one sample, sequenced in a study of T cell changes during pregnancy in multiple sclerosis. Libraries were prepared by immunoSEQ multiplex PCR; TCRdb keeps only in-frame clonotypes and omits some of them. The repertoire has about 36,000 clones, approximately 89% of them found once; the top ten carry 0.78%. Sequences were derived from CD4+ T cells from peripheral blood mononuclear cells, sampled after pregnancy. These receptors were collected from a female donor in good health, enrolled as a control in a pregnancy study. The CDR3 runs from the conserved cysteine through the conserved F or W. A D gene is named only where the DNA matches it firmly. Size tells how often a clone was seen (once, few, many) or the class of an expanded clone, and some rows leave it out.

TRBV10-3	TRBJ2-5	.	14	.	TGTGCCATCAGCCCGGGGAAAGGGAAAGAGACCCAGTACTTC	CAISPGKGKETQYF
TRBV19	TRBJ2-3	TRBD2	13	once	TGTGCCAGTAGTATTGGGGGGGGAGATACGCAGTATTTT	CASSIGGGDTQYF
TRBV5-4	TRBJ1-6	TRBD1	15	.	TGTGCCAGCAGCTTCCAGGACAGGTATAATTCACCCCTCCACTTT	CASSFQDRYNSPLHF
TRBV19	TRBJ2-6	.	16	.	TGTGCCAGTAGTATTCCGGGGAGCTCTGGGGCCAACGTCCTGACTTTC	CASSIPGSSGANVLTF
TRBV5-4	TRBJ2-3	.	13	.	TGTGCCAGCAGCACTCCGTTCGCAGATACGCAGTATTTT	CASSTPFADTQYF
TRBV29-1	TRBJ2-3	TRBD2	16	.	TGCAGCGTTGAATCCCCTAGCGGGGGGCCCACAGATACGCAGTATTTT	CSVESPSGGPTDTQYF
TRBV10-2	TRBJ2-3	TRBD2	12	.	TGCGCCAGCAGTGATAGGACTAGCGGTCCGTATTTT	CASSDRTSGPYF
TRBV6-4	TRBJ2-2	.	15	.	TGTGCCAGCAGTGACTCCGGGGAAAACACCGGGGAGCTGTTTTTT	CASSDSGENTGELFF
TRBV25-1	TRBJ1-3	.	14	.	TGTGCCAGCAGTGAACTATGGCCTCGGGACACCATATATTTT	CASSELWPRDTIYF
TRBV28	TRBJ2-2	TRBD2	16	.	TGTGCCAGCAGTTTGACTAGCGGGAGGAGGACCGGGGAGCTGTTTTTT	CASSLTSGRRTGELFF